This T cell receptor beta chain was identified in a study of CD8+ T cells in alopecia areata. The germline V gene has CDR1 SQVTM and CDR2 ANQGSEA. V lost 7 bases, J lost 8 bases, and 11 bases lay in between. This CDR3 region has 10 residues. TCR sequencing used cDNA made by reverse transcription of extracted RNA. Generated by immunoSEQ multiplex PCR, the TCRdb table keeps only in-frame clones and is missing some. The sample carries 100,000 to 150,000 clones, about 50% recorded once. This clonotype was sampled from a human donor with alopecia areata. Sequences were obtained from NKG2D-low CD8+ T cells sorted from blood. This chain joins TRBV29-1 and TRBJ1-2; D is undetermined. The DNA of the CDR3 is TGCAGCGCCCCCGGACGCGGCTACACCTTC. Translated: CSAPGRGYTF.